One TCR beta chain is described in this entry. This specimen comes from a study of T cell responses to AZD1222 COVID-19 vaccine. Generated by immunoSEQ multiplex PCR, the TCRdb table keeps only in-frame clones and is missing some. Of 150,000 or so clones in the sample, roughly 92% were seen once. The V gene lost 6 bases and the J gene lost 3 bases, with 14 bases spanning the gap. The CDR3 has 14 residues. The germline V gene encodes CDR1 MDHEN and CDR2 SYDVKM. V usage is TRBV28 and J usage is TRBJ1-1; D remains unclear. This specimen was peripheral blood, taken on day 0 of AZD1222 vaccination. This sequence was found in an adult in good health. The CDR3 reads CASSLMDEYTEAFF. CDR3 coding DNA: TGTGCCAGCAGCCTCATGGATGAATACACTGAAGCTTTCTTT.